This TCR beta chain was sequenced during a study of blood T cell repertoires in COVID-19. Study-level information: Specimens from acute and convalescent COVID-19 originated in the United States, Italy and Spain. T cells, B-cell-depleted T cells, or PBMCs provided the cDNA or gDNA that served as material.

Some clones are missing from TCRdb's copy, which holds only in-frame ones; the method was immunoSEQ multiplex PCR. The sample lists some 86,000 clones; over 80% were seen once. The CDR3 has 15 residues. The V segment lost 5 bases and the J segment 1 base; nucleotides outside the gene matches: 7. Germline V gene sequence: CDR1 MNHEY, CDR2 SVGEGT. Sequencing was performed on peripheral blood. V is TRBV6-2 or TRBV6-3 and J is TRBJ1-1; 7 bases agree with TRBD1. The clonotype originates from a woman aged 80 or over with active or convalescent COVID-19. The CDR3 protein is CASSTPTGWNTEAFF. For the CDR3, the DNA is TGTGCCAGCAGTACCCCGACAGGGTGGAACACTGAAGCTTTCTTT.